This TCR beta chain came from a study of neurological immune-mediated disorders. Study-wide results and limits: The highest TCR clonal expansion occurred in HTLV-1-associated myelopathy; multiple sclerosis fell below healthy controls.

5'RACE with 10-nucleotide random UMIs generated the cDNA. Each CDR3 protein gets one entry after TCRdb re-called the 5' RACE reads with MiXCR. The sample holds more than 25,000 distinct CDR3 sequences; under 5% are singletons and the top ten take 20% to 25%. This clonotype came up many times. Its antigen is not identified. Per germline, CDR1 MDHEN and CDR2 SYDVKM. This CDR3 spans 16 amino acids. With 2 bases removed from V and 6 bases from J, the gap between germline ends came to 20 bases. The chain couples TRBV28 to TRBJ2-7; D gene uncertain. The receptor was derived from a woman in her 40s in good health. Sequenced: CD4+ T cells from blood. CDR3 nucleotide sequence: TGTGCCAGCAGTTTAACGAGGTCGGGTCCTTATGGCGAGCAGTACTTC. Translating it yields CASSLTRSGPYGEQYF.